This T cell receptor beta chain was captured in a study of neoadjuvant nivolumab and ipilimumab in lung cancer. The CDR3 is 13 residues long. Between the trimmed V and J ends, which lost 4 bases and 0 bases, there was a span of 7 bases. Germline values: CDR1 SGHRS, CDR2 YFSETQ. Method: immunoSEQ multiplex PCR; TCRdb's copy keeps in-frame clones and lacks some. There are some 31,000 clones in the sample; around 90% occur only once, and approximately 2% lies in the top ten. The TCR comes from an adult with non-small cell lung cancer. The starting material was peripheral blood, obtained after neoadjuvant nivolumab, alone or with ipilimumab, at or shortly before surgery. This chain connects TRBV5-1 to TRBJ1-1; D is unclear. DNA for the CDR3: TGCGCCAGCAGCCCCCGGGTGAACACTGAAGCTTTCTTT. Translation gives CASSPRVNTEAFF. Full variable domain (outside the CDR3, taken from reference TRBV5-1 and TRBJ1-1): KAGVTQTPRYLIKTRGQQVTLSCSPISGHRSVSWYQQTPGQGLQFLFEYFSETQRNKGNFPGRFSGRQFSNSRSEMNVSTLELGDSALYLCASSPRVNTEAFFGQGTRLTVV.